The source of this T cell receptor (beta chain) is a study of PD-1 blockade in classical Hodgkin lymphoma. Clones were read by immunoSEQ multiplex PCR, and TCRdb kept only the in-frame ones, dropping some. The data show about 72,000 clones, 90% to 95% seen once. Study-wide points: Healthy donors reportedly exceeded newly diagnosed patients in baseline TCR diversity.

To note about this clone: What it binds is unknown.

Relapse was seen in all patients after autologous stem cell transplantation, and brentuximab vedotin exposure was variable. The sequence was obtained from a human donor with classical Hodgkin lymphoma. The source material was peripheral blood mononuclear cells (PBMCs), sampled at baseline.

CDR3 region: CASSSPGQGINTEAFF. DNA of the CDR3: TGTGCCAGCAGTTCCCCGGGACAGGGGATTAACACTGAAGCTTTCTTT. This chain uses TRBV6-5 with TRBJ1-1; 10 nucleotides match TRBD1. This CDR3 contains 16 residues. J was trimmed by 2 bases and V by 4 bases; bases with no gene match: 7. In germline, CDR1 is MNHEY, CDR2 SVGAGI.